Below, one TCR beta chain is given with its context. Its antigen target is currently unknown. No much larger clonotype is one base removed from it; base qualities were not supplied. The sample originates from a study of blood T cells in healthy people across ages (dated by TCRdb to 2013 to 2016). With respect to the entire study: Template switching captured roughly one uniquely barcoded TCR beta cDNA molecule per two T cells in model experiments. Using deep sequencing normalized with unique cDNA molecular identifiers, the study measured how TCR beta repertoire diversity changes with age. The donors were divided into four age groups: young (average roughly 17 years), middle-aged (about 41), aged (62) and long-lived (82). To avoid experimental bias, donors of different ages were distributed randomly across sequencing lanes. Two additional independent replicas of 1 million unique cDNA reads from the same blood draw were analyzed for two donors (one aged 18 to 30 and one aged 80 or older).

V ends up 9 bases short and J 5 bases short, with an unmatched junction base count of 8. The germline V gene (reference sequence) gives CDR1 as SSHAT and CDR2 as FNYEAQ. Inclusive of the bounding cysteine and phenylalanine, the CDR3 is 13 residues long. The CDR3 DNA has 39 bases and is translated from base 1. Libraries came from 5' RACE. Sequenced using an Illumina HiSeq 2500. A second PCR of about 6 to 11 cycles was performed with a sample-barcoded 5' primer and a J-beta primer mix. Each TCR beta cDNA molecule received a unique molecular identifier from a template-switch 5' adaptor carrying 12 random nucleotides. Each sample yielded at least 2.5 million CDR3-containing paired-end reads. First-strand cDNA was synthesized from all RNA with the Mint cDNA synthesis kit, primed by a TRBC-specific oligonucleotide. After uracil-DNA glycosylase treatment, a first 18-cycle PCR used universal primers M1SS and BC2_uni_R on all cDNA. As for the original processing: Normalization of each sample was performed by random selection of 1 million high-quality reads, each carrying a distinct molecular identifier. Instead of being binned into consensus sequences, reads that shared molecular identifiers were thrown out. MiTCR, with a Q25 quality threshold and the strictest error-elimination algorithm, was used for CDR3 identification, clonotype clustering and error correction. A nonparametric unseen species model with Euler transformation was used to estimate lower-bound total TCR beta diversity. TCRdb cleaned the public reads at Q25 with fastp, built clones with MiXCR and kept in-frame beta chains. Identical CDR3 proteins give one entry, which carries the most common genes and DNA. TCRdb's processing, not the study's, gives the V and J calls here. Across this sample there are around 900,000 distinct CDR3 sequences, with about 51% seen only once. The top ten clones comprise about 22% of the sample.

Systemically healthy Caucasian individuals from Russia, 39 in total and aged 6 to 90 years, were included as donors. Approximately 9.3 milliliters of peripheral blood were drawn from each donor into EDTA-treated Vacutainer tubes. Ficoll-Paque density-gradient centrifugation was used to isolate PBMCs, with at least 7 million per sample. Trizol reagent was used to extract total RNA from PBMCs, with at least 6 micrograms per sample. Naive CD45RAhigh/CD27high T cell percentages were measured by flow cytometry on a PBMC aliquot from every donor. Paper-wide results and their limitations: The CMV infection status of donors was not known, potentially confounding age-related changes in expanded clonotypes. There was a strong correlation between observed TCR beta diversity and the percentage of naive T cells measured by flow cytometry. Estimates of total diversity based on one million sequenced T cells were considered lower bounds and underestimates. Bulk unsorted PBMC profiling prevented conclusive comparison of naive and antigen-experienced compartments. Compared with the aged group, the long-lived group had more naive CD4+ T cells, fewer expanded clones and increased TCR diversity, suggesting age selection. As age increased, observed TCR beta diversity per million T cells dropped in a roughly linear way, and a significant reduction was already evident by age 40.

The rearrangement joined TRBV7-7 to TRBJ2-5; TRBD2 fits 8 bases in the junction. Sequenced material: blood. The sequence derives from a woman aged 55-70 years in good health. The DNA sequence follows: TGTGCCAGTAGCGGGAATGCGGGGGAGACCCAGTACTTC. Its protein reads: CASSGNAGETQYF.